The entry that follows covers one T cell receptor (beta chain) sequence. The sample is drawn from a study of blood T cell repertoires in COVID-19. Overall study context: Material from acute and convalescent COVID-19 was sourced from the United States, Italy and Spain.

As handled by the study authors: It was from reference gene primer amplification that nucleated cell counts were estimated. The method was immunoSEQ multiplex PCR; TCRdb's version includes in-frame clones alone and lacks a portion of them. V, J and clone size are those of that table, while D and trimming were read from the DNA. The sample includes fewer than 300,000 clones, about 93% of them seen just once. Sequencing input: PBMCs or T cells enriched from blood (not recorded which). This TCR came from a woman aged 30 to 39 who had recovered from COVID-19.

For the CDR3, the DNA is TGTGCCAGCAGCCGCCAGGGACAGCTCTTTTTTTATTATGAGCAGTTCTTC. Translation gives CASSRQGQLFFYYEQFF. The genes are TRBV7-9 and TRBJ2-1; 7 nucleotides agree with TRBD1. With 5 bases clipped from V and 8 bases from J, the junction kept 18 bases outside the gene matches. Per germline, CDR1 SEHNR and CDR2 FQNEAQ (reference sequence). The CDR3 is 17 residues long.